This T cell receptor beta chain was documented in a study of neurological immune-mediated disorders. This clonotype was seen repeatedly, ten times or more. With 10-nucleotide random UMIs, 5'RACE was used to make the cDNA. TCRdb fed the 5' RACE reads into MiXCR, producing one record per CDR3 protein. This sample has around 40,000 distinct CDR3 sequences, with almost 7.5% found just once. The V gene end was trimmed by 1 base and the J gene end by 4 bases; junction bases not matched to a gene: 3. This CDR3 has 15 amino acids. Per the germline V gene, CDR1 is SGHRS and CDR2 is YFSETQ. The chain employs TRBV5-1 and TRBJ2-2, with TRBD1 matching over 8 bases. This TCR derives from a man aged 45 to 65 in good health. Sequenced sample: CD4+ T cells from blood. The CDR3 nucleotides read TGCGCCAGCAGCTTGAGACAGGGGAGCACCGGGGAGCTGTTTTTT. It encodes CASSLRQGSTGELFF.